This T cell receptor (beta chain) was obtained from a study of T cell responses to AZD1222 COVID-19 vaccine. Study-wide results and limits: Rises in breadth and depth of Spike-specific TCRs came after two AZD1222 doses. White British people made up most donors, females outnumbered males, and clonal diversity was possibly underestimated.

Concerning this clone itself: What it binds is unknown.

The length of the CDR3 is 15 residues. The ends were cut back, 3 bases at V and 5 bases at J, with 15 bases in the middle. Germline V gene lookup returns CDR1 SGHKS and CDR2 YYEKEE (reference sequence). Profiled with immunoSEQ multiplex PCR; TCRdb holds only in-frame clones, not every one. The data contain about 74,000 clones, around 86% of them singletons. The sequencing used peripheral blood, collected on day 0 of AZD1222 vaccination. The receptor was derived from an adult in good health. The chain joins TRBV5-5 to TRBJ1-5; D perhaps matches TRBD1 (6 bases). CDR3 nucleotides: TGTGCCAGCAGCTGGGAGGGGGTTGGGGATCAGCCCCAGCATTTT. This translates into CASSWEGVGDQPQHF.